The subject of this entry is one T cell receptor beta chain. One end of the junction fails to match germline, which may point to a read error. TCRdb re-derived calls from the reads in MiXCR, one entry per CDR3 protein. Of approximately 240,000 distinct CDR3 sequences listed, more than 25% are singletons. These data belong to a study of kidney transplant recipient with SARS-CoV-2 infection. Germline V gene sequence: CDR1 SGHRS, CDR2 YFSETQ. This CDR3 spans 13 amino acids. The J gene is TRBJ1-2, the V gene TRBV5-1; D remains ambiguous. This receptor was obtained from a male patient between 25 and 40 years old who had COVID-19 and was a kidney transplant recipient. Part of the T cells may come from the graft donor. Sequenced here: a blood sample, sampled at baseline and on day 111 from a kidney transplant recipient. CDR3 in amino acids: CASNLAANYGYTF. The CDR3 region has the DNA TGCGCCAGCAACTTGGCGGCTAACTATGGCTACACCTTC. Full variable domain (remainder filled in from reference TRBV5-1 and TRBJ1-2): KAGVTQTPRYLIKTRGQQVTLSCSPISGHRSVSWYQQTPGQGLQFLFEYFSETQRNKGNFPGRFSGRQFSNSRSEMNVSTLELGDSALYLCASNLAANYGYTFGSGTRLTVV.